These 30 T cell receptor beta chains originate from one sample sequenced in a study of OX40 agonist ivuxolimab in advanced cancers. Assay: immunoSEQ multiplex PCR; the TCRdb copy retains only in-frame clones and omits some. The sample shows tens of thousands of clones, approximately 91% of them seen only once. This specimen consisted of CD4+ or CD8+ T cells sorted from blood, obtained in a trial of the OX40 agonist ivuxolimab. The receptors were sampled from an adult with an advanced solid tumor such as melanoma, head and neck, liver or kidney cancer.

This sequence joins TRBV11-2 and TRBJ2-1, with D uncertain. The CDR3 is 16 amino acids. CDR1 SGHAT and CDR2 FQNNGV come from the germline V gene. Trimming left V 5 bases short and J 0 bases short, with 14 bases between. The CDR3 loop is CASSQARAFSYNEQFF. The CDR3 DNA is TGTGCCAGCAGCCAGGCGAGAGCTTTCTCCTACAATGAGCAGTTCTTC.

V usage is TRBV18 and J usage is TRBJ1-4; TRBD1 is a possible D gene (6 bases). Trimming took 4 bases from V and 5 from J, leaving 17 bases between them. CDR1 and CDR2 (germline): KGHSH, LQKENI. CDR3 length: 16 residues. CDR3 DNA sequence: TGTGCCAGCTCACAAAAGATACTGGGGGCCAATGAAAAACTGTTTTTT. This encodes CASSQKILGANEKLFF.

This chain's CDR3 is CASSLKKGNEQFF. CDR3 sequence (DNA): TGTGCCAGCAGCCTTAAGAAGGGCAATGAGCAGTTCTTC. The chain uses TRBV7-9 and TRBJ2-1; D uncertain. The V gene lost 5 bases and the J gene lost 6 bases, with 11 bases spanning the gap. The CDR3 runs 13 residues. Germline values: CDR1 SEHNR, CDR2 FQNEAQ (reference sequence).

The gene calls are TRBV6-5 and TRBJ2-1; 8 positions agree with TRBD2. Unmatched junction bases numbered 12, after V lost 6 bases and J lost 14 bases. The CDR3 length is 13 residues. Germline loops: CDR1 MNHEY, CDR2 SVGAGI. The CDR3 region is CASRPSGSAGEFF. For the CDR3, the DNA is TGTGCCAGCAGACCCAGCGGGAGCGCTGGGGAGTTCTTC.

This clone was recorded once. The J gene is TRBJ1-1, the V gene TRBV14; D might be TRBD1 (6 bases). Germline loops: CDR1 SGHDN, CDR2 FVKESK. The CDR3 is 13 amino acids. The V and J ends lost 5 bases and 8 bases respectively, with 15 bases between them. The CDR3 loop is CASSTRGLLEAFF. In DNA form, the CDR3 reads TGTGCCAGCAGCACTAGGGGGTTGCTAGAAGCTTTCTTT.

A single count supports this clone. The J gene is TRBJ2-1, the V gene TRBV7-6; TRBD1 agrees at 12 bases. J gave up 7 bases and V 0 bases, and 4 bases lay outside the gene matches. The germline V gene has CDR1 SGHVS and CDR2 FNYEAQ. This CDR3 comprises 16 residues. CDR3 coding DNA: TGTGCCAGCAGCTTAGCTGGGGGACAGGGGGCGAATGAGCAGTTCTTC. It translates to CASSLAGGQGANEQFF.

The chain links TRBV25-1 to TRBJ1-2; 7 positions agree with TRBD1. The CDR3 is 15 residues long. The J segment lost 8 bases and the V segment lost 0 bases, leaving 9 bases of the junction unmatched. The V gene's germline CDR1 is MGHDK and CDR2 SYGVNS. Written as DNA, the CDR3 is TGTGCCAGCAGTGAATATATTTCAGGGGGAGGGGGCTACACCTTC. It is translated as CASSEYISGGGGYTF.

This clone was detected once. The chain recombines TRBV10-1 with TRBJ2-1; D is ambiguous. Trimming took 5 bases from V and 10 from J, leaving 12 bases between them. CDR3 size: 12 residues. Germline assignment: CDR1 WNHNN and CDR2 SYGVQD (reference sequence). As DNA, the CDR3 is TGCGCCAGCAGTCGACCCACCGGGGAGCAGTTCTTC. Its protein product is CASSRPTGEQFF.

The chain uses TRBV19 and TRBJ2-1; 9 bases line up with TRBD2. Trimming at V came to 3 bases and at J to 7 bases, leaving 10 bases not matched to a gene. This CDR3 region has 16 residues. Germline V lookup: CDR1 LNHDA, CDR2 SQIVND (reference sequence). The CDR3 nucleotides are TGTGCCAGTAGTATGAAATTTTTAGCGGGAGTTAATGAGCAGTTCTTC. Translation: CASSMKFLAGVNEQFF.

The genes are TRBV14 and TRBJ2-5, with 9 nucleotides matching TRBD1. Germline loops: CDR1 SGHDN, CDR2 FVKESK. Germline trimming cut 4 bases from V and 1 base from J; bases unmatched to any gene: 4. The CDR3 is made up of 15 amino acids. The CDR3 spells CASSLRTGVQETQYF. The CDR3 DNA is TGTGCCAGCAGCCTTCGGACAGGGGTCCAAGAGACCCAGTACTTC.

In regard to this clone: One junction end does not reproduce the germline sequence, and a read error may be involved. The rearrangement uses TRBV5-6 and TRBJ2-7, with unresolved D. The germline V gene has CDR1 SGHDT and CDR2 YYEEEE. The CDR3 is 13 residues long. The CDR3 sequence is CASRHADAQVPLF. As DNA, the CDR3 is TGTGCCAGCAGGCACGCGGATGCCCAGGTTCCCTTATTC.

V and J are TRBV19 and TRBJ2-1; TRBD2 matches 14 bases. This CDR3 region has 14 residues. Germline trimming cut 5 bases from V and 9 bases from J; bases unmatched to any gene: 3. The germline CDR1 and CDR2 sequences are LNHDA and SQIVND (reference sequence). CDR3 sequence: CASSGGTSGSEQFF. Here the CDR3 DNA reads TGTGCCAGTAGTGGGGGGACTAGCGGGAGTGAGCAGTTCTTC.

This chain uses TRBV28 with TRBJ2-7; weak D call: TRBD1 (6 bases). Germline CDR1 MDHEN, CDR2 SYDVKM. V lost 2 bases and J 4 bases, leaving 24 bases between the germline ends. The length of the CDR3 is 18 residues. The CDR3 reads CASSLPALGWQGRYEQYF. For the CDR3, the DNA is TGTGCCAGCAGTTTACCGGCGCTAGGTTGGCAGGGGCGGTACGAGCAGTACTTC. The whole variable domain, remainder taken from reference TRBV28 and TRBJ2-7, is DVKVTQSSRYLVKRTGEKVFLECVQDMDHENMFWYRQDPGLGLRLIYFSYDVKMKEKGDIPEGYSVSREKKERFSLILESASTNQTSMYLCASSLPALGWQGRYEQYFGPGTRLTVT.

V is TRBV11-2 and J is TRBJ1-2; D gene unclear. In germline, CDR1 is SGHAT, CDR2 FQNNGV. This CDR3 contains 14 residues. Trimming removed 5 bases from V and 4 bases from J, with 14 bases in between. CDR3 amino acids: CASSAPPGAYGYTF. The CDR3 DNA sequence: TGTGCCAGCAGCGCACCCCCAGGAGCCTATGGCTACACCTTC.

The genes are TRBV7-6 and TRBJ2-1; the D is unclear. This CDR3 spans 12 amino acids. V lost 1 base to trimming and J lost 9 bases, with 7 bases between them. The V gene's germline CDR1 is SGHVS and CDR2 FNYEAQ. The CDR3 region is CASSLVVSEQFF. In nucleotides, the CDR3 is TGTGCCAGCAGCTTAGTAGTGAGTGAGCAGTTCTTC.

This clone appeared once. The chain is built from TRBV19 and TRBJ1-1; 12 bases map to TRBD1. V lost 4 bases, J lost 4 bases, and 7 bases stayed unmatched. CDR3 length equals 16 residues. Germline-derived CDR1 and CDR2 are LNHDA and SQIVND (reference sequence). The DNA for the CDR3 is TGTGCCAGTAGTAAGGGGACAGGGGGCTGGGGCACTGAAGCTTTCTTT. Translation gives CASSKGTGGWGTEAFF.

The chain links TRBV7-3 to TRBJ2-3; D is possibly TRBD2 (6 bases). V was clipped by 9 bases and J by 1 base, with 17 bases between them. The CDR3 totals 15 residues. Germline CDR1 and CDR2: SGHTA and FQGTGA. The CDR3 loop is CASRVGGSGTDTQYF. The CDR3 nucleotides read TGTGCCAGTAGGGTTGGGGGGTCGGGCACAGATACGCAGTATTTT.

The genes are TRBV2 and TRBJ1-2, with 9 bases aligning to TRBD1. Germline V gene lookup returns CDR1 SNHLY and CDR2 FYNNEI. After removal of 6 bases from V and 6 bases from J, the junction contained 8 bases not matched to a gene. The CDR3 consists of 14 residues. The CDR3 bases are TGTGCCAGCAGGCCCGGACAGGGGTTCGATGGCTACACCTTC. This codes for CASRPGQGFDGYTF.

The chain carries TRBV30 and TRBJ1-2; D is unresolved. Looked up from germline, CDR1 is GTSNPN and CDR2 is SVGIG (reference sequence). V lost 0 bases, J lost 1 base, and 12 bases lay in between. This CDR3 has 15 amino acids. The CDR3 nucleotides are TGTGCCTGGAGTGTTTGGACTTCTAATAACTATGGCTACACCTTC. The encoded protein is CAWSVWTSNNYGYTF.

The chain is built from TRBV18 and TRBJ2-2; no clear D. Per germline, CDR1 KGHSH and CDR2 LQKENI. This CDR3 contains 15 residues. Between the trimmed V and J ends, which lost 6 bases and 3 bases, there was a span of 14 bases. CDR3 nucleotides: TGTGCCAGCTCCCCGAAAAGGGATTACACCGGGGAGCTGTTTTTT. Protein sequence: CASSPKRDYTGELFF.

The chain carries TRBV6-6 and TRBJ2-7; 7 bases align to TRBD1. This CDR3 comprises 14 residues. Germline CDR1 MNHNY, CDR2 SVGAGI (reference sequence). V trimming: 4 bases; J trimming: 2 bases; junction bases outside the gene matches: 5. The CDR3 nucleotides read TGTGCCAGCAGTTTACAGGGGCCTCCCTACGAGCAGTACTTC. Residues: CASSLQGPPYEQYF.

The rearrangement links TRBV15 to TRBJ1-4; D remains ambiguous. This CDR3 comprises 14 residues. V was clipped by 0 bases and J by 8 bases, with 10 bases between them. CDR1 is LNHNV and CDR2 is YYDKDF in the germline V gene (reference sequence). The CDR3 bases are TGTGCCACCAGCAGAGATGGGGTAGGAGAAAAACTGTTTTTT. It encodes CATSRDGVGEKLFF.

The rearrangement joins TRBV5-1 to TRBJ1-3; D not certain. The CDR3 has 16 residues. Germline CDR1 SGHRS, CDR2 YFSETQ. V lost 3 bases to trimming and J lost 0 bases, with 13 bases between them. CDR3 region: CASSYSGVLSGNTIYF. The CDR3 region has the DNA TGCGCCAGCAGCTACTCAGGAGTCCTCTCTGGAAACACCATATATTTT. Full variable domain (outside the CDR3, taken from reference TRBV5-1 and TRBJ1-3): KAGVTQTPRYLIKTRGQQVTLSCSPISGHRSVSWYQQTPGQGLQFLFEYFSETQRNKGNFPGRFSGRQFSNSRSEMNVSTLELGDSALYLCASSYSGVLSGNTIYFGEGSWLTVV.

This chain uses TRBV20-1 with TRBJ2-7; D is undetermined. Trimming shortened V by 6 bases and J by 7 bases, and 13 bases separated the two germline ends. The CDR3 runs 11 residues. Looked up from germline, CDR1 is DFQATT and CDR2 is SNEGSKA (reference sequence). The CDR3 nucleotides read TGCAGTGCGGTCCTTACTCTTGAGCAGTACTTC. Protein: CSAVLTLEQYF.

There are a few counts of this clone. This sequence joins TRBV18 and TRBJ1-2, with D maybe TRBD1 (5 bases). This CDR3 comprises 16 residues. CDR1 KGHSH and CDR2 LQKENI come from the germline V gene. The V gene lost 0 bases and the J gene lost 6 bases, with 17 bases spanning the gap. In nucleotides, the CDR3 is TGTGCCAGCTCACCACCAGGCGGGCCGGGGGACGATGGCTACACCTTC. This encodes CASSPPGGPGDDGYTF.

This chain joins TRBV19 and TRBJ2-5; D is ambiguous. V was cut by 1 base and J by 4 bases, with 7 bases left in between. CDR1 is LNHDA, CDR2 SQIVND, per germline (reference sequence). The CDR3 consists of 13 residues. CDR3 sequence (DNA): TGTGCCAGTAGTATAGGTGTTCGAGAGACCCAGTACTTC. Translated: CASSIGVRETQYF.

The chain uses TRBV7-8 and TRBJ1-1; no clear D gene. Germline CDR1 and CDR2: SGHVS and FQNEAQ. The CDR3 sequence is 14 residues long. V was clipped by 5 bases and J by 7 bases, with 17 bases between them. The CDR3 protein is CASSAGRSMGEAFF. CDR3 nucleotide sequence: TGTGCCAGCAGCGCTGGACGGAGCATGGGTGAAGCTTTCTTT.

The rearrangement uses TRBV6-4 and TRBJ2-1; no definite D call. Looked up from germline, CDR1 is MRHNA and CDR2 is SNTAGT. The CDR3 is 12 residues long. V lost 0 bases and J 11 bases, leaving 8 bases between the germline ends. CDR3 sequence: CASSDSAEKQFF. The CDR3 DNA reads as TGTGCCAGCAGTGACTCGGCGGAGAAGCAGTTCTTC.

The gene calls are TRBV2 and TRBJ2-4, with TRBD2 matching 7 bases. Losses at the gene ends were 3 bases for V and 8 bases for J; bases not matched to a gene: 7. Per germline, CDR1 SNHLY and CDR2 FYNNEI. This CDR3 contains 14 residues. The CDR3 DNA reads TGTGCCAGCAGTGATTTTGGGAGGGCGGACATTCAGTACTTC. Translated, it gives CASSDFGRADIQYF.

The chain has TRBV29-1 and TRBJ2-7; 10 bases line up with TRBD2. The CDR3 is made up of 17 amino acids. Germline V gives CDR1 SQVTM, CDR2 ANQGSEA. Trimming at V came to 3 bases and at J to 3 bases, leaving 14 bases not matched to a gene. The CDR3 spells CSVEVSLTSGNLYEQYF. The CDR3, as DNA: TGCAGCGTTGAGGTATCCCTTACTAGCGGGAATCTCTACGAGCAGTACTTC.